This T cell receptor (beta chain) was sequenced in a study of glioma-infiltrating T cells after dendritic cell vaccination. Generated by immunoSEQ multiplex PCR, the TCRdb table keeps only in-frame clones and is missing some. The sample yields tens of thousands of clones, about nine tenths seen once. Time point given: after dendritic cell vaccination, including at tumor progression/relapse. In germline, CDR1 is SGHTA, CDR2 FQGNSA. The CDR3 loop spans 16 amino acids. The V segment lost 2 bases and the J segment 2 bases; nucleotides outside the gene matches: 7. The chain couples TRBV7-2 to TRBJ2-5, with 8 bases that match TRBD2. The material sequenced was blood, taken after dendritic cell vaccination. This TCR came from a human donor with glioblastoma. For the CDR3, the DNA is TGTGCCAGCAGCTTAAATCCAACTAGCGGACAAGAGACCCAGTACTTC. Translated: CASSLNPTSGQETQYF.